One and the same sample provided the 28 T cell receptor beta chains below, sequenced in a study of technical replicates of blood from a few donors. Generated by immunoSEQ multiplex PCR, the TCRdb table keeps only in-frame clones and is missing some. The sample holds about 60,000 clones, more than 75% seen once. The sample consisted of PBMCs. The origin of the receptors is a human donor in good health. Some clones in this sample may be carry-over from other donors' samples.

The chain carries TRBV4-2 and TRBJ2-7; no clear D. Trimming took 0 bases from V and 5 from J, leaving 8 bases between them. Germline CDR1 reads LGHNA; CDR2 reads YNFKEQ. The CDR3 loop spans 13 amino acids. The DNA of the CDR3 is TGTGCCAGCAGCCAAGATTCGGTGGACGAGCAGTACTTC. Translating it yields CASSQDSVDEQYF.

The chain links TRBV4-3 to TRBJ2-2; 9 nucleotides line up with TRBD2. Losses at the gene ends were 4 bases for V and 2 bases for J; bases not matched to a gene: 8. The CDR3 totals 17 residues. The V gene's germline CDR1 is LGHNA and CDR2 YSLEER. The CDR3 loop reads CASSPNRRGGNTGELFF. The CDR3, as DNA: TGCGCCAGCAGCCCCAACCGGCGGGGGGGTAACACCGGGGAGCTGTTTTTT.

This sequence joins TRBV7-3 and TRBJ2-1; 14 nucleotides line up with TRBD2. The CDR3 is 16 residues long. V lost 3 bases, J lost 7 bases, and 5 bases stayed unmatched. CDR1 SGHTA and CDR2 FQGTGA come from the germline V gene. Here the CDR3 reads CASSLPTSGGANEQFF. The CDR3 DNA is TGTGCCAGCAGCTTGCCGACTAGCGGGGGGGCGAATGAGCAGTTCTTC.

This clone turned up a few times. This chain joins TRBV2 and TRBJ1-1, with D possibly matching TRBD1 (6 bases). The CDR3 is made up of 11 amino acids. CDR1 is SNHLY and CDR2 is FYNNEI in the germline V gene. V was shortened by 7 bases and J by 10 bases, with 13 bases between the two germline ends. DNA for the CDR3: TGTGCCAGCAACGTCGGGGGGGCAGCTTTCTTT. Translated, it gives CASNVGGAAFF. Drawing the rest from reference TRBV2 and TRBJ1-1, the complete variable domain is EPEVTQTPSHQVTQMGQEVILRCVPISNHLYFYWYRQILGQKVEFLVSFYNNEISEKSEIFDDQFSVERPDGSNFTLKIRSTKLEDSAMYFCASNVGGAAFFGQGTRLTVV.

The CDR3 sequence: CASRPRLLEYF. The CDR3 DNA follows: TGTGCCAGTAGGCCTAGATTGCTCGAGTACTTC. The J gene is TRBJ2-7, the V gene TRBV19; no clear D gene. Per the germline V gene, CDR1 is LNHDA and CDR2 is SQIVND (reference sequence). V shed 6 bases and J shed 11 bases, with 14 bases lying between them. This CDR3 is 11 amino acids long.

V gene TRBV28 combines with J gene TRBJ2-2; 7 bases are a match to TRBD2. Germline V gene lookup returns CDR1 MDHEN and CDR2 SYDVKM. J gave up 0 bases and V 3 bases, and 1 base lay outside the gene matches. This CDR3 is built from 15 residues. The CDR3 DNA is TGTGCCAGCAGTTTGGGGGGGGCGAACACCGGGGAGCTGTTTTTT. It encodes CASSLGGANTGELFF.

The J gene is TRBJ2-3, the V gene TRBV27, with TRBD2 matching over 7 bases. The length of the CDR3 is 15 residues. J lost 6 bases, V lost 2 bases, and 8 bases had no gene match. Per the germline V gene, CDR1 is MNHEY and CDR2 is SMNVEV (reference sequence). The CDR3 sequence is CASSLRAGPVDTQYF. In DNA, the CDR3 is TGTGCCAGCAGTTTAAGAGCGGGGCCCGTGGATACGCAGTATTTT.

CDR3 protein: CASLTRRDTEAFF. CDR3 DNA sequence: TGTGCCAGCCTAACAAGGAGGGACACTGAAGCTTTCTTT. The chain has TRBV18 and TRBJ1-1; D remains ambiguous. V lost 8 bases and J 3 bases, leaving 13 bases between the germline ends. This CDR3 has 13 residues. CDR1 is KGHSH, CDR2 LQKENI, per germline.

The J gene is TRBJ2-3, the V gene TRBV9; 7 bases agree with TRBD1. The CDR3 covers 13 residues. With V trimmed by 3 bases and J by 3 bases, 1 base remained unmatched. Looked up from germline, CDR1 is SGDLS and CDR2 is YYNGEE. CDR3 bases: TGTGCCAGCAGCGGGACAGGAACAGATACGCAGTATTTT. It is translated as CASSGTGTDTQYF. The whole variable domain, filled in from reference TRBV9 and TRBJ2-3, reads DSGVTQTPKHLITATGQRVTLRCSPRSGDLSVYWYQQSLDQGLQFLIQYYNGEERAKGNILERFSAQQFPDLHSELNLSSLELGDSALYFCASSGTGTDTQYFGPGTRLTVL.

This chain connects TRBV2 to TRBJ2-4, with 7 bases aligning to TRBD2. Germline CDR1 is SNHLY and CDR2 is FYNNEI. This CDR3 region has 17 residues. The V gene end was trimmed by 0 bases and the J gene end by 0 bases; junction bases not matched to a gene: 5. CDR3 sequence: CASSEAGGGIAKNIQYF. As DNA, the CDR3 is TGTGCCAGCAGTGAAGCGGGGGGGGGAATAGCCAAAAACATTCAGTACTTC. Full variable domain (outside the CDR3, taken from reference TRBV2 and TRBJ2-4): EPEVTQTPSHQVTQMGQEVILRCVPISNHLYFYWYRQILGQKVEFLVSFYNNEISEKSEIFDDQFSVERPDGSNFTLKIRSTKLEDSAMYFCASSEAGGGIAKNIQYFGAGTRLSVL.

The chain joins TRBV7-2 to TRBJ1-1; maybe TRBD1 (5 bases). CDR1 is SGHTA, CDR2 FQGNSA, per germline. This CDR3 region has 14 residues. Trimming shortened V by 5 bases and J by 1 base, and 11 bases separated the two germline ends. CDR3 sequence reads: CASSQAGRNTEAFF. The CDR3 DNA reads TGTGCCAGCAGCCAAGCGGGGCGGAACACTGAAGCTTTCTTT.

The J gene is TRBJ1-3, the V gene TRBV4-3; 7 bases map to TRBD1. The CDR3 covers 18 residues. Trimming at V came to 0 bases and at J to 5 bases, leaving 13 bases not matched to a gene. CDR1 is LGHNA, CDR2 YSLEER, per germline. DNA of the CDR3: TGCGCCAGCAGCCAAGAATCCGTCGCAGTACAGGGGCGAAACACCATATATTTT. Protein product: CASSQESVAVQGRNTIYF.

This chain links TRBV6-5 with TRBJ1-1; D gene uncertain. The CDR3 consists of 14 residues. V gave up 0 bases and J gave up 4 bases, with 9 bases separating them. Germline V gene lookup returns CDR1 MNHEY and CDR2 SVGAGI. The CDR3 bases are TGTGCCAGCAGTTACTCCGTGAGTAGCACTGAAGCTTTCTTT. The encoded protein is CASSYSVSSTEAFF.

The gene calls are TRBV4-2 and TRBJ2-1; 7 bases are shared with TRBD2. Germline loops: CDR1 LGHNA, CDR2 YNFKEQ. The V and J ends lost 2 bases and 10 bases, in that order; junction bases with no gene match: 5. This CDR3 is built from 13 residues. CDR3: CASSQLALAEQFF. The DNA for the CDR3 is TGTGCCAGCAGCCAACTGGCACTAGCGGAGCAGTTCTTC.

V is TRBV2 and J is TRBJ2-1; 11 nucleotides match TRBD1. Germline V gives CDR1 SNHLY, CDR2 FYNNEI. V gave up 8 bases and J gave up 7 bases; unmatched junction bases: 7. This CDR3 has 14 amino acids. The CDR3 here is CASARDRGMNEQFF. DNA of the CDR3: TGTGCCAGCGCCCGGGACAGGGGGATGAATGAGCAGTTCTTC.

The chain has TRBV28 and TRBJ1-1; D uncertain. Germline CDR1 and CDR2: MDHEN and SYDVKM. The CDR3 contains 14 residues. V was trimmed by 3 bases and J by 0 bases, leaving 8 bases between them. The CDR3 loop is CASSFYDMNTEAFF. For the CDR3, the DNA is TGTGCCAGCAGTTTTTACGACATGAACACTGAAGCTTTCTTT.

This rearrangement joins TRBV27 to TRBJ2-7, with D tentatively TRBD1 (6 bases). CDR3 length: 13 amino acids. Germline values: CDR1 MNHEY, CDR2 SMNVEV (reference sequence). V dropped 4 bases and J dropped 2 bases, with 9 bases sitting between them. CDR3 in amino acids: CASSSPGAYEQYF. CDR3 DNA sequence: TGTGCCAGCAGTTCTCCAGGGGCCTACGAGCAGTACTTC.

The rearrangement joins TRBV29-1 to TRBJ1-2; 8 bases line up with TRBD1. The CDR3 loop spans 13 amino acids. Germline CDR1 SQVTM, CDR2 ANQGSEA. With V trimmed by 4 bases and J by 6 bases, 7 bases remained unmatched. The CDR3 DNA is TGCAGCGTTGCGCCGACAGGGGCGGATGGCTACACCTTC. It yields the protein CSVAPTGADGYTF.

This chain links TRBV4-3 with TRBJ2-2; 7 nucleotides match TRBD2. Germline V gene sequence: CDR1 LGHNA, CDR2 YSLEER. V lost 0 bases, J lost 6 bases, and 7 bases stayed unmatched. This CDR3 comprises 16 residues. CDR3 DNA: TGCGCCAGCAGCCAAGATCCCCCTAGCGGTTCCGGGGAGCTGTTTTTT. Translated: CASSQDPPSGSGELFF.

This clone is a singleton in its sample. The V gene is TRBV7-8, the J gene TRBJ2-2, with 7 bases lining up with TRBD2. The CDR3 spans 15 residues. Unmatched junction bases numbered 4, after V lost 2 bases and J lost 4 bases. Germline CDR1 SGHVS, CDR2 FQNEAQ. The CDR3 nucleotides are TGTGCCAGCAGCTTACGGGGGGAAGGCACCGGGGAGCTGTTTTTT. This gives the protein CASSLRGEGTGELFF.

The V gene is TRBV5-1, the J gene TRBJ2-3; TRBD2 matches 9 bases. J lost 7 bases, V lost 3 bases, and 6 bases had no gene match. This CDR3 has 14 residues. From germline, CDR1 is SGHRS and CDR2 YFSETQ. As DNA, the CDR3 is TGCGCCAGCAGCTCGAATAGCGGGAGCAATACGCAGTATTTT. The encoded protein is CASSSNSGSNTQYF.

The genes are TRBV11-1 and TRBJ2-7; D is perhaps TRBD2 (6 bases). There are 15 residues in the CDR3. V lost 3 bases to trimming and J lost 2 bases, with 14 bases between them. Per the germline V gene, CDR1 is SGHAT and CDR2 is FQDESV (reference sequence). CDR3 in amino acids: CASSLHRDFAYEQYF. The DNA of the CDR3 is TGTGCCAGCAGCTTGCACCGGGACTTCGCCTACGAGCAGTACTTC.

This clone is termed medium-sized (0.01 to 0.1%). The chain carries TRBV10-3 and TRBJ1-1, with TRBD1 matching 8 bases. Germline CDR1 ENHRY, CDR2 SYGVKD. The CDR3 loop spans 13 amino acids. With 6 bases clipped from V and 1 base from J, the junction kept 1 base outside the gene matches. The CDR3 loop is CAIRGQGNTEAFF. As DNA, the CDR3 is TGTGCCATCAGAGGACAGGGGAACACTGAAGCTTTCTTT.

The chain uses TRBV5-8 and TRBJ2-7; D is possibly TRBD1 (6 bases). V was cut by 9 bases and J by 2 bases, with 18 bases left in between. CDR1 and CDR2 (germline): SGHTS, YDEGEE. CDR3 length: 14 amino acids. The CDR3 nucleotides are TGTGCCACCGAACAGGGCCAGGGCGCCTACGAGCAGTACTTC. Protein sequence: CATEQGQGAYEQYF.

The V and J genes are TRBV15 and TRBJ1-5, with unresolved D. V gave up 3 bases and J gave up 10 bases, with 13 bases separating them. CDR3 size: 13 residues. Germline CDR1 reads LNHNV; CDR2 reads YYDKDF (reference sequence). CDR3 in DNA: TGTGCCACCAGCAGGTTACTGCGCGGACCCCAGCATTTT. Its protein product is CATSRLLRGPQHF.

The V call is TRBV10-3, the J call TRBJ1-2; D ambiguous. Between the trimmed V and J ends, which lost 7 bases and 0 bases, there was a span of 9 bases. Germline lookup yields CDR1 ENHRY and CDR2 SYGVKD. The CDR3 extends over 13 amino acids. The CDR3 DNA reads as TGTGCCATCACTCTTCAGGCTAACTATGGCTACACCTTC. Translating it yields CAITLQANYGYTF.

This clone was detected only a few times. This chain joins TRBV20-1 and TRBJ2-4, with a possible D match to TRBD2 (6 bases). Germline values: CDR1 DFQATT, CDR2 SNEGSKA (reference sequence). The CDR3 runs to 11 residues. For the CDR3, the DNA is TGCAATCCGGGGGTGGAAAACATTCAGTACTTC. Translating it yields CNPGVENIQYF.

This clone has only a few counts. Other DNA sequences in the same sample also yield this CDR3. The chain links TRBV7-2 to TRBJ1-4; D is perhaps TRBD1 (6 bases). This CDR3 is built from 14 residues. Germline V gene data show CDR1 as SGHTA and CDR2 as FQGNSA. The V end was cut by 1 base, the J end by 5 bases, with 8 bases between. CDR3 protein: CASSLGQGNEKLFF. The CDR3 DNA reads as TGTGCCAGCAGCTTAGGGCAGGGGAATGAAAAACTGTTTTTT.